These T cell receptor beta chains were read from a single sample in a study of T cell changes during pregnancy in multiple sclerosis. The repertoire was sequenced with immunoSEQ multiplex PCR; TCRdb's copy has only in-frame clones and lacks some. The sample carries 100,000 or so clones, approximately 95% recorded once. The sequenced sample was peripheral blood, obtained after pregnancy. These receptor sequences come from a female donor in good health, enrolled as a control in a pregnancy study. The CDR3 runs from the conserved cysteine through the conserved F or W. A D gene is named only where the DNA matches it firmly.

CDR3 length,V gene,D gene,J gene,CDR3 protein,CDR3 DNA
15,TRBV19,TRBD2,TRBJ2-3,CASSIFTSGTDTQYF,TGTGCCAGTAGTATTTTTACTAGCGGGACAGATACGCAGTATTTT
14,TRBV30,NA,TRBJ2-5,CAWSDWTGQETQYF,TGTGCCTGGAGTGATTGGACGGGACAAGAGACCCAGTACTTC
16,TRBV15,TRBD2,TRBJ2-5,CATSRASGLPYETQYF,TGTGCCACCAGCAGAGCTTCGGGACTACCTTACGAGACCCAGTACTTC
14,TRBV5-4,TRBD2,TRBJ2-7,CASSLGRGDYEQYF,TGTGCCAGCAGCTTGGGGCGGGGGGACTACGAGCAGTACTTC
16,TRBV5-1,NA,TRBJ2-1,CASSHLSASSYNEQFF,TGCGCCAGCAGCCACCTTAGCGCCAGCTCCTACAATGAGCAGTTCTTC
15,TRBV27,TRBD1,TRBJ1-4,CASSLTGATNEKLFF,TGTGCCAGCAGCCTGACAGGGGCAACTAATGAAAAACTGTTTTTT
16,TRBV28,NA,TRBJ1-3,CASRPRGGRRGNTIYF,TGTGCCAGCAGGCCCCGGGGAGGGCGTCGGGGAAACACCATATATTTT
14,TRBV9,TRBD2,TRBJ2-5,CASSVTSGQETQYF,TGTGCCAGCAGCGTGACTAGCGGCCAAGAGACCCAGTACTTC
15,TRBV2,TRBD2,TRBJ2-2,CASSELADNTGELFF,TGTGCCAGCAGTGAACTAGCGGATAACACCGGGGAGCTGTTTTTT
18,TRBV25-1,TRBD1,TRBJ2-5,CASSSVSYVGQGGETQYF,TGTGCCAGCAGCTCAGTATCTTACGTCGGACAGGGGGGAGAGACCCAGTACTTC
16,TRBV4-1,TRBD2,TRBJ2-7,CASSQDALAGSYEQYF,TGCGCCAGCAGCCAAGATGCACTAGCGGGCAGTTACGAGCAGTACTTC
12,TRBV28,NA,TRBJ2-7,CASSRGGLEQYF,TGTGCCAGCAGTCGCGGAGGGCTCGAGCAGTACTTC
15,TRBV5-1,TRBD2,TRBJ2-5,CASSLEAGVKETQYF,TGCGCCAGCAGCTTGGAGGCGGGAGTTAAAGAGACCCAGTACTTC
12,TRBV10-3,NA,TRBJ1-1,CAISGGGAEAFF,TGTGCCATCAGTGGCGGGGGTGCTGAAGCTTTCTTT
15,TRBV30,TRBD1,TRBJ1-1,CAWRMGDRERSEAFF,TGTGCCTGGAGGATGGGGGACAGGGAGAGGTCTGAAGCTTTCTTT
13,TRBV15,NA,TRBJ2-4,CATSRQRANIQYF,TGTGCCACCAGCAGACAGAGGGCGAACATTCAGTACTTC
15,TRBV29-1,NA,TRBJ2-3,CSVERQARDTDTQYF,TGCAGCGTTGAAAGACAGGCTAGGGACACAGATACGCAGTATTTT